The following is a T cell receptor beta chain sequence with its context. Some clones are missing from TCRdb's copy, which holds only in-frame ones; the method was immunoSEQ multiplex PCR. The sample lists about 53,000 clones, about 90% occurring once. This entry is derived from a study of T cell changes during pregnancy in multiple sclerosis. CDR3 length equals 12 residues. V shed 2 bases and J shed 4 bases, with 5 bases lying between them. Looked up from germline, CDR1 is MNHEY and CDR2 is SVGAGI. The V call is TRBV6-5, the J call TRBJ1-1; no firm D call. The clonotype comes from a female donor with multiple sclerosis, enrolled in a pregnancy study. Sequenced material: CD4+ T cells from peripheral blood mononuclear cells, taken in the third trimester of pregnancy. CDR3 protein: CASSYGSTEAFF. CDR3 sequence (DNA): TGTGCCAGCAGTTACGGGAGCACTGAAGCTTTCTTT.